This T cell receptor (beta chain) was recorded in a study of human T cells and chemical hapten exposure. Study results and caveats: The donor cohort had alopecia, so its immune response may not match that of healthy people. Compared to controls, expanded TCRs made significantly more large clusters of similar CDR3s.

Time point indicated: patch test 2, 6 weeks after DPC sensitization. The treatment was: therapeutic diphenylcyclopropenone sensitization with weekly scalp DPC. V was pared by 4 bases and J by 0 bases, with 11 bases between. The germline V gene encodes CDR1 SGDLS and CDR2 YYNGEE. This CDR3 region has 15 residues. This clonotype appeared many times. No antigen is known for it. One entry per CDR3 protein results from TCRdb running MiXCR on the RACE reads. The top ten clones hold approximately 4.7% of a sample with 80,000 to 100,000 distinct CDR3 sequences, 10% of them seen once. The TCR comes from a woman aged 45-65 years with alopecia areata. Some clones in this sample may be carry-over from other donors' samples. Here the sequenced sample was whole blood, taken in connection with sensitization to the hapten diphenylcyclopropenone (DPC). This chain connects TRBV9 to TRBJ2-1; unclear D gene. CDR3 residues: CASSSRVASYNEQFF. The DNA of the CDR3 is TGTGCCAGCAGCTCCCGAGTAGCCTCCTACAATGAGCAGTTCTTC. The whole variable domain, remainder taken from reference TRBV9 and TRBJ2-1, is DSGVTQTPKHLITATGQRVTLRCSPRSGDLSVYWYQQSLDQGLQFLIQYYNGEERAKGNILERFSAQQFPDLHSELNLSSLELGDSALYFCASSSRVASYNEQFFGPGTRLTVL.